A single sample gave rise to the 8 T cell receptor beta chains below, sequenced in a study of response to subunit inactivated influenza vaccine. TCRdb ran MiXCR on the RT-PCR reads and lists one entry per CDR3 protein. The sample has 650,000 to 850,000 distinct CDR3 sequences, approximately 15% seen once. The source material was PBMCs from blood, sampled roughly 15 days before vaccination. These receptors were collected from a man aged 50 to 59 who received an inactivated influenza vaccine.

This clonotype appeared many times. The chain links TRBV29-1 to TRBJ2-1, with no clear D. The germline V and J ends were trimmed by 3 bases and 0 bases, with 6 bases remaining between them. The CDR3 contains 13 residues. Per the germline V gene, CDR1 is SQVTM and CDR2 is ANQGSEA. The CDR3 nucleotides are TGCAGCGTTGAGAGTAGCTCCTACAATGAGCAGTTCTTC. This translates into CSVESSSYNEQFF.

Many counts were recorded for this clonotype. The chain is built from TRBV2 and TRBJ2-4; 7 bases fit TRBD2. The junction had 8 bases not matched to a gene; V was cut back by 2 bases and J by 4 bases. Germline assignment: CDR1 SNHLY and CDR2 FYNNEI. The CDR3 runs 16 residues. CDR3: CASSESWLAEKNIQYF. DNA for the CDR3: TGTGCCAGCAGTGAATCTTGGCTAGCGGAAAAAAACATTCAGTACTTC.

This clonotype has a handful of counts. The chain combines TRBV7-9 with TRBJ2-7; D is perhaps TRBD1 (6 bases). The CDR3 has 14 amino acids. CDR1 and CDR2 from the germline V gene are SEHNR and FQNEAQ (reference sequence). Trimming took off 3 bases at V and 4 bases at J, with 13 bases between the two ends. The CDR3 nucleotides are TGTGCCAGCAGCTTTACAGGACAGTGGTACGAGCAGTACTTC. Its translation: CASSFTGQWYEQYF.

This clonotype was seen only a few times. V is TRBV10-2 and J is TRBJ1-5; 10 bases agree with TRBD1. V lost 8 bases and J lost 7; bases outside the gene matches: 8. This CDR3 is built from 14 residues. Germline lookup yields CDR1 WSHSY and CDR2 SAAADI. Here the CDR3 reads CASAETGGGQPQHF. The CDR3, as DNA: TGCGCCAGCGCCGAGACAGGGGGCGGACAGCCCCAGCATTTT.

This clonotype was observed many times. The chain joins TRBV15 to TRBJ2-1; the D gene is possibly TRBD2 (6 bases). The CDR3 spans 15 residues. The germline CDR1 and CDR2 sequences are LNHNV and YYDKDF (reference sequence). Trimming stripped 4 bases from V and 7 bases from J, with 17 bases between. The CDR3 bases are TGTGCCACCAGCACCAGGACTACCCTCTCGAATGAGCAGTTCTTC. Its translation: CATSTRTTLSNEQFF.

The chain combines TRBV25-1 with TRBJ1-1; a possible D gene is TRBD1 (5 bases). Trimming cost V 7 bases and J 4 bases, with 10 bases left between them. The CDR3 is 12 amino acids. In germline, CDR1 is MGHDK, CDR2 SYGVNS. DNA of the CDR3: TGTGCCAGCAAGGACATCCGCACTGAAGCTTTCTTT. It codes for CASKDIRTEAFF.

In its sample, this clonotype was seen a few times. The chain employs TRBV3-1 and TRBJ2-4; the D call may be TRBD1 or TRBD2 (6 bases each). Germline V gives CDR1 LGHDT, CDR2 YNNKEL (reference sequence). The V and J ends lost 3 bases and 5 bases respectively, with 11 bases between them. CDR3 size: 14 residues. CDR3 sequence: CASSHTGGQNIQYF. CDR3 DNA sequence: TGTGCCAGCAGCCACACCGGGGGCCAAAACATTCAGTACTTC.

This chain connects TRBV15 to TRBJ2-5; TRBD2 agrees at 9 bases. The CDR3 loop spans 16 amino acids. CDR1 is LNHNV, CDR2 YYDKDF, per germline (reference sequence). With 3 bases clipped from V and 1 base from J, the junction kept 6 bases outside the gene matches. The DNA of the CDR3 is TGTGCCACCAGCAGCTCCCTAGCGGGATTCCAAGAGACCCAGTACTTC. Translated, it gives CATSSSLAGFQETQYF.